These 22 T cell receptor beta chains came from one sample sequenced in a study of long-term antiretroviral therapy in people with HIV. The assay, immunoSEQ v3.0, was run at survey level. Assay used: immunoSEQ multiplex PCR; TCRdb lists only in-frame clones, some missing. This table has roughly 19,000 clones, approximately 81% appearing once. Sequenced material: unsorted PBMCs, taken 0.6 years after starting antiretroviral therapy. These receptors came from a woman younger than 35 with HIV.

V is TRBV5-1 and J is TRBJ2-2, with 7 bases aligning to TRBD2. Per the germline V gene, CDR1 is SGHRS and CDR2 is YFSETQ. This CDR3 has 14 residues. J was trimmed by 4 bases and V by 7 bases; bases with no gene match: 7. The CDR3 nucleotides are TGCGCCAGCGAGAGGGAGGGAGTCACCGGGGAGCTGTTTTTT. Its protein product is CASEREGVTGELFF. The full variable domain, rest sourced from reference TRBV5-1 and TRBJ2-2, is KAGVTQTPRYLIKTRGQQVTLSCSPISGHRSVSWYQQTPGQGLQFLFEYFSETQRNKGNFPGRFSGRQFSNSRSEMNVSTLELGDSALYLCASEREGVTGELFFGEGSRLTVL.

This clone was seen once. This chain joins TRBV7-8 and TRBJ2-7; D tentatively fits TRBD1 or TRBD2 (5 bases each). Trimming removed 5 bases at V and 2 bases at J, with 16 bases between. In germline, CDR1 is SGHVS, CDR2 FQNEAQ. The CDR3 runs 15 residues. The chain's CDR3 is CASSLLRDGAYEQYF. Written as DNA, the CDR3 is TGTGCCAGCAGCCTTCTCCGGGACGGCGCCTACGAGCAGTACTTC.

By its share, this clone is medium-sized. This sequence joins TRBV5-6 and TRBJ2-2; TRBD1 or TRBD2 may be the D gene (5 bases each). The germline CDR1 and CDR2 sequences are SGHDT and YYEEEE. Trimming removed 3 bases from V and 4 bases from J, with 16 bases in between. The CDR3 contains 16 residues. For the CDR3, the DNA is TGTGCCAGCAGCTCCCTTGAGAGGGGCGGCACCGGGGAGCTGTTTTTT. The encoded protein is CASSSLERGGTGELFF.

This clone occurred once. The genes are TRBV7-3 and TRBJ1-1, with D maybe TRBD1 (5 bases). The CDR3 sequence is 15 residues long. V shed 3 bases and J shed 1 base, with 12 bases lying between them. The germline V gene has CDR1 SGHTA and CDR2 FQGTGA. CDR3 amino acids: CASSFGLGGNTEAFF. CDR3 coding DNA: TGTGCCAGCAGCTTTGGTCTCGGGGGGAACACTGAAGCTTTCTTT.

In its sample, this clone was seen a few times. The rearrangement joins TRBV2 to TRBJ1-6; D call uncertain. The CDR3 covers 12 residues. Germline V gene lookup returns CDR1 SNHLY and CDR2 FYNNEI. With 7 bases removed from V and 7 bases from J, the gap between germline ends came to 8 bases. For the CDR3, the DNA is TGTGCCAGCAACGAGAACAATTCACCCCTCCACTTT. Protein: CASNENNSPLHF. The full variable domain, rest sourced from reference TRBV2 and TRBJ1-6, is EPEVTQTPSHQVTQMGQEVILRCVPISNHLYFYWYRQILGQKVEFLVSFYNNEISEKSEIFDDQFSVERPDGSNFTLKIRSTKLEDSAMYFCASNENNSPLHFGNGTRLTVT.

The chain links TRBV11-2 to TRBJ2-1; TRBD2 agrees at 8 bases. V shed 2 bases and J 7 bases; nucleotides not matched to a gene: 7. Germline V gene sequence: CDR1 SGHAT, CDR2 FQNNGV. The CDR3 is 15 amino acids. The CDR3 region is CASSLSSGMGNEQFF. CDR3 nucleotides: TGTGCCAGCAGCTTAAGTAGCGGGATGGGGAATGAGCAGTTCTTC.

The V and J genes are TRBV5-1 and TRBJ1-1; D not resolved. V was trimmed by 4 bases and J by 2 bases, leaving 12 bases between them. The CDR3 runs 14 residues. Germline V CDR1 and CDR2: SGHRS, YFSETQ. This chain's CDR3 is CASSPTLPNTEAFF. The CDR3 bases are TGCGCCAGCAGCCCTACCCTTCCTAACACTGAAGCTTTCTTT.

The rearrangement links TRBV19 to TRBJ2-7; possible D gene TRBD2, 6 bases. This CDR3 comprises 15 residues. Germline V gives CDR1 LNHDA, CDR2 SQIVND (reference sequence). Trimming removed 1 base from V and 0 bases from J, with 10 bases in between. CDR3 in amino acids: CASSIGRGNSYEQYF. The CDR3 nucleotides read TGTGCCAGTAGTATAGGACGGGGGAACTCCTACGAGCAGTACTTC.

This clone was observed a handful of times. V and J are TRBV7-6 and TRBJ1-1, with unresolved D. V lost 1 base and J 2 bases, leaving 11 bases between the germline ends. The germline CDR1 and CDR2 sequences are SGHVS and FNYEAQ. The CDR3 extends over 15 amino acids. The CDR3 reads CASSLGEMGNTEAFF. The CDR3 nucleotides are TGTGCCAGCAGCTTAGGGGAGATGGGCAACACTGAAGCTTTCTTT.

The V gene is TRBV4-2, the J gene TRBJ2-4, with 10 bases aligning to TRBD2. The ends lost 0 bases at V and 11 bases at J; junction bases unmatched: 4. Germline lookup yields CDR1 LGHNA and CDR2 YNFKEQ. This CDR3 region has 14 residues. The CDR3 DNA is TGTGCCAGCAGCCAAGAACCTAGCGGGGGCCTTCAGTACTTC. As protein: CASSQEPSGGLQYF.

This chain links TRBV1 with TRBJ2-2; the table calls TRBD2, which could not be checked here. TRBV1 is shown as a pseudogene. This CDR3 has 13 amino acids. The CDR3: CTSSQPSPGELFF. The CDR3 DNA follows: TGCACCAGCAGCCAACCTAGCCCCGGGGAGCTGTTTTTT.

The chain recombines TRBV11-2 with TRBJ2-1, with TRBD2 as a possible D gene (5 bases). Germline CDR1 and CDR2: SGHAT and FQNNGV. This CDR3 region has 14 residues. V was cut by 0 bases and J by 8 bases, with 11 bases left in between. The CDR3 spells CASSLEATGYEQFF. CDR3 nucleotides: TGTGCCAGCAGCTTAGAAGCAACGGGGTATGAGCAGTTCTTC. Based on the CDR3 plus reference TRBV11-2 and TRBJ2-1, the full variable domain is EAGVAQSPRYKIIEKRQSVAFWCNPISGHATLYWYQQILGQGPKLLIQFQNNGVVDDSQLPKDRFSAERLKGVDSTLKIQPAKLEDSAVYLCASSLEATGYEQFFGPGTRLTVL.

The sample holds one count of this clone. The chain joins TRBV4-3 to TRBJ2-2; D possibly corresponds to TRBD2 (5 bases). The CDR3 runs 14 residues. The germline CDR1 and CDR2 sequences are LGHNA and YSLEER. Trimming cost V 4 bases and J 10 bases, with 16 bases left between them. CDR3 protein: CASSRTFGRQELFF. DNA for the CDR3: TGCGCCAGCAGCCGGACCTTTGGGAGACAGGAGCTGTTTTTT.

The genes are TRBV18 and TRBJ1-1; D not resolved. This CDR3 has 13 residues. Trimming shortened V by 2 bases and J by 7 bases, and 11 bases separated the two germline ends. In germline, CDR1 is KGHSH, CDR2 LQKENI. CDR3 residues: CASSPDPTGEAFF. CDR3 DNA sequence: TGTGCCAGCTCACCAGACCCGACGGGTGAAGCTTTCTTT.

The V and J genes are TRBV7-3 and TRBJ2-1, with D possibly TRBD2 on 6 matching bases. CDR3 length equals 15 residues. With 5 bases removed from V and 6 bases from J, the gap between germline ends came to 17 bases. Germline lookup yields CDR1 SGHTA and CDR2 FQGTGA. In nucleotides, the CDR3 is TGTGCCAGCAGCGCCAACGGCGCGGGGCTCAATGAGCAGTTCTTC. It codes for CASSANGAGLNEQFF.

This clone was detected once. This chain connects TRBV28 to TRBJ1-3; D unclear. Germline CDR1 MDHEN, CDR2 SYDVKM. This CDR3 comprises 13 residues. Between the trimmed V and J ends, which lost 8 bases and 0 bases, there was a span of 8 bases. The CDR3 DNA reads as TGTGCCAGCGCGGTAGGCTCTGGAAACACCATATATTTT. It specifies CASAVGSGNTIYF.

The V gene is TRBV4-3, the J gene TRBJ1-4, with a possible D match to TRBD1 (6 bases). The CDR3 covers 15 residues. Germline V CDR1 and CDR2: LGHNA, YSLEER. Trimming removed 0 bases at V and 10 bases at J, with 15 bases between. The DNA for the CDR3 is TGCGCCAGCAGCCAAGATCGGGGCAGGGGTGTAAAACTGTTTTTT. Translating it yields CASSQDRGRGVKLFF.

The chain joins TRBV7-9 to TRBJ2-7; 7 nucleotides line up with TRBD1. The CDR3 spans 15 residues. Germline CDR1 reads SEHNR; CDR2 reads FQNEAQ (reference sequence). Trimming took 5 bases from V and 3 from J; bases not matched to a gene: 10. The CDR3 sequence: CASSPGADRVYEQYF. DNA for the CDR3: TGTGCCAGCAGCCCCGGGGCCGACAGGGTCTACGAGCAGTACTTC.

This clone appeared once. The chain is built from TRBV6-6 and TRBJ2-2; a weak D match, TRBD1 (6 bases). CDR1 is MNHNY and CDR2 is SVGAGI in the germline V gene (reference sequence). The CDR3 has 15 amino acids. The V end lost 5 bases, the J end lost 2 bases, and 12 bases lay between the germline ends. Here the CDR3 reads CASSGRTVNTGELFF. Written as DNA, the CDR3 is TGTGCCAGCAGTGGTCGGACAGTTAACACCGGGGAGCTGTTTTTT.

As DNA, the CDR3 is TGTGCCAGCAGCTTCCAGACAGGGACCTACGAGCAGTACTTC. This gives the protein CASSFQTGTYEQYF. The rearrangement links TRBV7-2 to TRBJ2-7; TRBD1 aligns across 7 bases. Trimming cost V 3 bases and J 2 bases; bases outside gene matches: 4. The CDR3 extends over 14 amino acids. CDR1 is SGHTA, CDR2 FQGNSA, per germline.

This chain joins TRBV9 and TRBJ1-2; possibly TRBD1 for D (6 bases). Germline V gene lookup returns CDR1 SGDLS and CDR2 YYNGEE. The ends were cut back, 4 bases at V and 4 bases at J, with 17 bases in the middle. This CDR3 has 15 residues. This CDR3 reads CASSTPTGTSYGYTF. The CDR3 nucleotides are TGTGCCAGCAGCACCCCCACCGGGACAAGCTATGGCTACACCTTC. Full variable domain (rest looked up from reference TRBV9 and TRBJ1-2): DSGVTQTPKHLITATGQRVTLRCSPRSGDLSVYWYQQSLDQGLQFLIQYYNGEERAKGNILERFSAQQFPDLHSELNLSSLELGDSALYFCASSTPTGTSYGYTFGSGTRLTVV.

This chain links TRBV5-4 with TRBJ1-2; weak D call: TRBD1 (5 bases). The V end lost 0 bases, the J end lost 2 bases, and 11 bases lay between the germline ends. Germline loops: CDR1 SGHNT, CDR2 YYREEE (reference sequence). This CDR3 is 15 amino acids long. CDR3 in amino acids: CASSLAAGINYGYTF. CDR3 DNA sequence: TGTGCCAGCAGCTTGGCGGCAGGGATAAACTATGGCTACACCTTC.